Sequencing of this T cell receptor (beta chain) was carried out in a study of vaccination and CD4 T cells after COVID-19 (dated by TCRdb to 2021 to 2024). About the study as a whole: Convalescent patients had a positive SARS-CoV-2 result on nasal swab PCR, and of these patients, nine had mild disease and one had severe disease. In the convalescent cohort there were six males and four females, among whom were two Hispanic individuals, seven Caucasians, two Asians and one multiracial person. Each participant got two doses of either the Pfizer-BioNTech BNT162b2 vaccine (n=8) or the Moderna mRNA-1273 vaccine (n=2). The spike-specific CD4+ TCR repertoire was compared before and after mRNA vaccination in ten to eleven COVID-19 convalescent patients and a few infection-naive healthy vaccine recipients. Control cultures used a CEFX viral epitope pool as positive control, an HIV-1 Nef peptide pool as negative control, or no peptide. Post-vaccine blood samples were taken a median of 72 days after the second vaccine dose, with a range of roughly 13 to 250 days. Culture stimuli were overlapping spike peptide pools from SARS-CoV-2 and from the common cold coronaviruses HCoV-NL63, HCoV-OC43 and HCoV-229E. Post-COVID blood samples were collected from convalescent patients a median of roughly 100 days after diagnosis, with a range of about 35 to 180 days. Results and caveats for the whole study, not just this receptor: In convalescent patients, a median roughly 88% of post-vaccine SARS-CoV-2-reactive clones were detected only after vaccination, suggesting vaccine-specific priming. Of the vaccine-specific clones in convalescent patients, 304 of 307, or nearly all, reacted only to SARS-CoV-2 spike and did not cross-react with common cold coronaviruses. An increase in the median number of SARS-CoV-2-reactive clonotypes from 20 to 25 after infection to roughly 38 after vaccination was observed, but the change was not found to be significant. The study included relatively few convalescent patients and did not analyze early timepoints after natural infection.

For this clonotype: Its binding antigen is unknown. No much larger clonotype is one base removed from it; base qualities were not supplied.

The label giving this sample's treatment or condition can be read as: approximately nine-day PBMC culture with coronavirus spike peptide pools or control peptides (ViraFEST assay). The study used the ViraFEST assay, which expanded antigen-specific T cells with peptide pools and then identified expanded clonotypes by TCR sequencing. The positive SARS-CoV-2 PCR tests of the convalescent patients were dated from March to December 2020, before the Alpha, Beta and Delta variants emerged in the United States. PBMCs were cultured at about 2 million per well in IMDM supplemented with around 5.5% human AB serum and around 10 IU/ml IL-2, with about 10 ug/ml peptide pools added. On days 3 and 7, half of the culture medium was replaced with fresh IL-2-containing medium. After approximately 10 days of culture, CD4+ T cells were isolated by negative selection using the EasySep CD4+ T cell isolation kit. Ficoll-Paque Plus gradient centrifugation was used to isolate PBMCs from whole blood, and the isolated PBMCs were then either used fresh or cryopreserved at -140C. Triplicate wells were generally used for each culture condition.

V is cut back by 5 bases and J by 2 bases, with 5 bases in the junction unmatched. For CDR1 and CDR2, the germline V gene (reference sequence) lists DFQATT and SNEGSKA. The CDR3 sequence holds 13 residues, the cysteine and phenylalanine included. The CDR3 DNA has 39 bases and is translated from base 1. Libraries were made using PCR. DNA from cultured CD4+ T cells was subjected to TCR sequencing with the Oncomine TCR Beta short-read assay at the Johns Hopkins FTIC core. The QIAamp micro DNA kit was used to extract genomic DNA from the cultured CD4+ T cells. Oncomine TCR Beta libraries made from cultured CD4+ T cells were pooled using unique dual indexes and sequenced on an Illumina iSeq 100. As for the original processing: Non-productive sequences were removed, and CDR3s that did not start with C, did not end with F or W, or were shorter than 7 amino acids were discarded. The MANAFEST web application identified antigen-specific clonotypes by comparing peptide-stimulated wells against reference wells and other culture wells. For a clone to be called positive, the clone needed an FDR below 0.05, an odds ratio above 5, and a productive frequency above 0.1% in at least two of three replicate wells. Clonotypes that were significantly expanded in both SARS-CoV-2 spike wells and at least one common cold coronavirus spike condition were defined as cross-reactive. Using R version 3.6.1, CDR3 homology was evaluated through Levenshtein distances (stringdist) along with unrooted phylogenetic trees (ape). The public reads were run again by TCRdb, first through fastp at Q25 and then through MiXCR, and only productive beta chains were kept. Merged by CDR3 protein, the rows form single entries marked with the most common genes and DNA. TCRdb's processing, not the study's, gives the V and J calls here. The sample table holds about 14,000 distinct CDR3 sequences, of which about 40% were seen once. Jointly, the top ten make up approximately 15% of the sample.

This chain is built from TRBV20-1 and TRBJ2-7; 8 middle bases align to TRBD1. The TCR was taken from a human donor who had recovered from COVID-19. The sample comprised CD4+ T cells from blood, cultured in vitro. The CDR3 loop reads CSAVLTGAYEQYF. The nucleotides are TGCAGTGCTGTACTGACAGGGGCCTACGAGCAGTACTTC.